This TCR beta chain came from a study of blood T cell repertoires in COVID-19 (dated by TCRdb to the early 2020s). The study in broad terms: The collaborator samples originated in the United States, Italy and Spain and spanned the acute and convalescent phases of COVID-19. The prospective study material was composed of cDNA or gDNA derived from T cells, B-cell-depleted T cells, or PBMCs. Subjects who had been exposed to COVID-19, were actively infected with it, or had recovered from it provided the deeply sampled blood TCRbeta repertoires that made up the dataset. The repertoires were released in a freely available public database meant as a resource for research on the immune response to SARS-CoV-2. Samples came from the ongoing ImmuneRACE study (first 160 participants) plus 1,254 subjects from 6 global collaborators. The sample metadata nearly always contained a de-identified subject ID, COVID-19 status, age in years and sex. Where available, HLA class I and class II types were taken from metadata supplied by the sample provider and were not determined by assay-based typing. What the authors observed across the whole study: The quantity of clinical and demographic metadata differed by source and by participant and was supplied without curation.

Points on this clone: What antigen it recognizes has not been identified. No qualities accompany the bases; no much larger clone lies one base away.

The immunoSEQ Assay, a bias-controlled multiplex PCR, was used to amplify TCRbeta CDR3 regions from genomic DNA. Regarding the original processing steps: Within the assay, amplification of reference gene primers was used to estimate how many nucleated cells each sample contained. To quantify the absolute abundance of each unique TCRbeta CDR3 rearrangement, sequence reads were collapsed and filtered. For each sample, productive Simpson clonality was calculated as the square root of Simpson's diversity index across productive rearrangements. Imported from immuneACCESS, the table was reduced by TCRdb to in-frame sequences with V and J called. These copies leave out some clones; in studies compared against another copy, an unresolved V gene accounts for under half, and the cause of the remainder is not known. V, J and clone size were drawn from that table, and D and trimming were deduced from the DNA. In this sample the table shows under 85,000 clones, around 85% of which occur a single time. Approximately 15% of the sample goes to the ten largest clones.

At one collaborating source in Seattle, patients were enrolled during active infection and were followed longitudinally through the course of disease. Collaborating institutions collected whole blood in K2EDTA tubes following their own protocols. For TCRbeta analysis, collaborator samples were shipped as frozen whole blood, as isolated PBMCs, or as DNA extracted from either sample type. The CDR3 runs 12 amino acids, cysteine and phenylalanine included. Only the CDR3 DNA is retained, 36 bases long and in frame from the first base. V is clipped by 3 bases and J by 7 bases, and the sequence between their germline boundaries is 10 bases long. Based on the germline V gene, the CDR1 and CDR2 sequences are SGHTA and FQGNSA.

This clonotype was sampled from a man aged 35 to 55 with COVID-19, enrolled during active disease. The sample consisted of peripheral blood. The sequence joins TRBV7-2 to TRBJ2-7; TRBD2 is possibly the D segment (6 matching bases). The DNA sequence is given as TGTGCCAGCAGCTTGTTTGGGAGGGAGCAGTACTTC. Translated, this is CASSLFGREQYF.